This T cell receptor (beta chain) was sequenced for a study of blood T cell repertoires in COVID-19. Study as a whole: Samples taken during acute and convalescent COVID-19 were collected in the United States, Italy and Spain. Sample material is recorded as cDNA or gDNA derived from T cells, B-cell-depleted T cells, or PBMCs.

In germline, CDR1 is MNHEY, CDR2 SVGEGT. V shed 2 bases and J 1 base; nucleotides not matched to a gene: 6. The CDR3 is made up of 16 amino acids. Original processing methods: Reference gene primer amplification gave nucleated cell count estimates. Clones were sequenced by immunoSEQ multiplex PCR, and TCRdb holds only the in-frame ones, with some missing. D and trimming come from the DNA, and the V and J calls and clone size come from that table. The sample includes 99,000 or so clones, more than 75% of them seen just once. A single count supports this clone. The chain joins TRBV6-2 or TRBV6-3 to TRBJ1-1; 8 nucleotides agree with TRBD1. This TCR was recovered from a man aged 55 to 70 with acute or convalescent COVID-19. The specimen was peripheral blood. This chain's CDR3 is CASSYLGQGSNTEAFF. As DNA, the CDR3 is TGTGCCAGCAGTTACCTTGGACAGGGATCGAACACTGAAGCTTTCTTT.